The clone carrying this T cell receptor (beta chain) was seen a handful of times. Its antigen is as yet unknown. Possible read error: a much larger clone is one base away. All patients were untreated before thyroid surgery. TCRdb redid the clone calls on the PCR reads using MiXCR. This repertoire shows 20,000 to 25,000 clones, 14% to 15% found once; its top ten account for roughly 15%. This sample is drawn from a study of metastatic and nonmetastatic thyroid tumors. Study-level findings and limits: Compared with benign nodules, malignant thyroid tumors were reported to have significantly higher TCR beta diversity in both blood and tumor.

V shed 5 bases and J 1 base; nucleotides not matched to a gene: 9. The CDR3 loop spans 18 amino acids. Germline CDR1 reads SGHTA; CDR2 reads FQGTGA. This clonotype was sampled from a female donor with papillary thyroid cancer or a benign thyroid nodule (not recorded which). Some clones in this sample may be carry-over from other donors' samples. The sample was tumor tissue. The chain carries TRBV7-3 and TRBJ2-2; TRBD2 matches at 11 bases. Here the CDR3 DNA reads TGTGCCAGCAGCAAGCGGAGGCTAGCGGGAGGGAACACCGGGGAGCTGTTTTTT. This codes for CASSKRRLAGGNTGELFF.